Listed here is a single T cell receptor beta chain. The antigen is undetermined. Random hexamers primed reverse transcription of about 0.45 to 1 ug RNA. Each CDR3 protein gets one entry after TCRdb re-called the immunoSEQ multiplex PCR reads with MiXCR. The profile shows 75,000 to 100,000 distinct CDR3 sequences, around 94% of them singletons. CDR1 MNHEY and CDR2 SVGAGI come from the germline V gene. V lost 11 bases to trimming and J lost 10 bases, with 21 bases between them. The CDR3 length is 13 residues. This specimen belongs to a study of CD8 T cells in Susac syndrome. Study-wide findings and caveats: That the number of individuals in its TCR sequencing and HLA analysis was relatively small was acknowledged by the study.

TCR beta from blood CD8+ and CD4+ T cells was sequenced. The rearrangement uses TRBV6-5 and TRBJ2-4, with D possibly being TRBD2 (6 bases). The receptor's source is a human donor in good health. The sequenced sample consisted of CD8+ T cells from PBMCs. For the CDR3, the DNA is TGTGCCTGCGGACCTGGACTAAGGAAGATTCAGTACTTC. This sequence encodes CACGPGLRKIQYF.